This T cell receptor beta chain originates from a study of shared clonotypes between healthy human individuals. The repertoire was sequenced with immunoSEQ multiplex PCR; TCRdb's copy has only in-frame clones and lacks some. Among about 2.4 million clones listed, 90% to 95% were seen once. Of note for this clone: The antigen is not known.

Study-wide results and caveats: Several donors shared around 5.1% of their naive CD4 clonotypes.

CD4+ cells were split into CD45RA+ naive and CD45RA-negative memory subsets. Per germline, CDR1 LGHNA and CDR2 YNFKEQ. V trimming: 3 bases; J trimming: 3 bases; junction bases outside the gene matches: 5. This CDR3 has 16 amino acids. V gene TRBV4-2 combines with J gene TRBJ2-1, with TRBD2 identical over 10 bases. The clonotype was recovered from a man younger than 35 in good health. Some clones in this sample may be carry-over from other donors' samples. The sample was naive CD4+ T cells from PBMCs. Subset in this sample: CD45RA+ positively selected. In DNA form, the CDR3 reads TGTGCCAGCAGCCAGGTAGCGGGAGGTAACTACAATGAGCAGTTCTTC. As protein: CASSQVAGGNYNEQFF.